This entry describes one T cell receptor (beta chain). Peripheral blood samples of roughly 9.9 milliliters were drawn from each donor. At least 5.5 micrograms of total RNA were extracted per sample. Using a J-beta primer mix together with a sample-barcoded 5' primer, a second PCR was run for about 7 to 12 cycles. Each TCR beta cDNA got a 12-nucleotide random molecular identifier. Sequencing of every sample gave 2.5 million or more CDR3-containing paired-end reads. TCRdb analysed the 5' RACE reads with MiXCR anew, one entry per CDR3 protein. The data show some 860,000 distinct CDR3 sequences, with 56% seen just once and around a quarter held by the top ten. The CDR3 loop spans 13 amino acids. CDR1 is SGHTA, CDR2 FQGNSA, per germline. The sample comes from a study of blood T cells in healthy people across ages.

The source is a man aged 35 to 55 in good health. Sequencing was carried out using blood. This chain connects TRBV7-2 to TRBJ2-5; the match to TRBD2 covers 7 bases. The DNA end favors TRBJ2-7, so the J call may be wrong. CDR3 DNA: TGTGCCAGCAGTTCAACCCCGGGGGGCGAGCAGTACTTC. Residues: CASSSTPGGEQYF.